This T cell receptor (beta chain) was captured in a study of CD4 T cells in relation to SARS-CoV-2 and coronaviruses. With regard to this clone: Its antigen is not identified.

V shed 0 bases, J shed 5 bases, and the junction held 8 bases outside the gene matches. Germline V gene data show CDR1 as SGDLS and CDR2 as YYNGEE. The CDR3 sequence is 17 residues long. Study outcomes and limitations: According to naive versus memory sequencing, detected responses are memory recall, not newly primed. Pre-pandemic and post-infection samples never came from the same donor. In around 67% of donors, memory CD4+ clonotypes crossrecognized SARS-CoV-2 and at least one common cold coronavirus spike. Crossreactivity was assessed only for spike protein, not other viral proteins.

TCRdb's table, derived via immunoSEQ multiplex PCR, lists solely in-frame clones and lacks some. This table holds 35,000 to 40,000 clones, 70% to 90% found once. The sequencing input was memory CD4+ T cells from PBMCs. The J gene is TRBJ2-5, the V gene TRBV9, with 12 bases fitting TRBD2. This sequence was found in an adult with COVID-19. For the CDR3, the DNA is TGTGCCAGCAGCGTAGACCCTAGCGGGGGGGCCTTGGAGACCCAGTACTTC. It is translated as CASSVDPSGGALETQYF. The full variable domain, with the rest looked up from reference TRBV9 and TRBJ2-5, is DSGVTQTPKHLITATGQRVTLRCSPRSGDLSVYWYQQSLDQGLQFLIQYYNGEERAKGNILERFSAQQFPDLHSELNLSSLELGDSALYFCASSVDPSGGALETQYFGPGTRLLVL.